This TCR beta chain is drawn from a study of TIL therapy for anti-PD-1-resistant metastatic lung cancer. Study context: Tumors were harvested before any PD-1/PD-L1 blockade. Median patient age was about 50, ranging about 38-80 years.

Time point reported: pre-treatment sample, taken before nivolumab and TIL therapy. Stage 4 NSCLC adults joined between late 2017 and early 2020. The libraries were made with immunoSEQ v3. Using immunoSEQ multiplex PCR, the repertoire was profiled, and TCRdb retains in-frame clones only, with some absent. The sample yields some 43,000 clones, 70% to 85% seen once. This clone was seen a single time. CDR1 SGHNT and CDR2 YYREEE come from the germline V gene (reference sequence). The length of the CDR3 is 15 residues. Trimming removed 1 base from V and 1 base from J; junction bases left unmatched: 3. The rearrangement uses TRBV5-4 and TRBJ1-1; 8 nucleotides align to TRBD1. Sequences were derived from blood, sampled at baseline. This receptor was obtained from a man between 70 and 80 years old with non-small cell lung cancer. In DNA, the CDR3 is TGTGCCAGCAGCTTGACAGGGGGAGCGAACACTGAAGCTTTCTTT. Translated: CASSLTGGANTEAFF.